This entry lists 10 T cell receptor beta chains sequenced from one sample in a study of CXCR3-negative and CXCR3-positive naive CD8 T cells. Study results and limitations: A higher hydrophobicity marked the TRB CDR3s of CXCR3-positive naive cells versus CXCR3-negative naive cells.

5' RACE that incorporated UMI labels was used to prepare the TRB cDNA libraries. Reprocessing the 5' RACE reads, TCRdb reports a single entry for every CDR3 protein and omits DNA. The sample totals around 120,000 distinct CDR3 sequences; its top ten clones hold approximately 0.54%. These receptors lack a known antigen. The sample consisted of naive CXCR3+ CD8+ T cells from blood. As for subset: CD45RO-CCR7+CD27+CD95- naive CD8+ T cells expressing CXCR3 (TNR3+). The receptors originated from a human donor in good health. Some clones in this sample may be carry-over from other donors' samples.

The chain couples TRBV7-6 to TRBJ1-2; TCRdb outputs TRBD1, but without DNA this stays unchecked. Germline V gene data show CDR1 as SGHVS and CDR2 as FNYEAQ. The CDR3 has 14 amino acids. CDR3: CASSPGGALYGYTF. Full variable domain (remainder filled in from reference TRBV7-6 and TRBJ1-2): GAGVSQSPRYKVTKRGQDVALRCDPISGHVSLYWYRQALGQGPEFLTYFNYEAQQDKSGLPNDRFSAERPEGSISTLTIQRTEQRDSAMYRCASSPGGALYGYTFGSGTRLTVV.

The J gene is TRBJ2-5, the V gene TRBV11-2. Germline CDR1 SGHAT, CDR2 FQNNGV. The CDR3 loop spans 14 amino acids. The CDR3 region is CASSSWTRQETQYF. The full variable domain, its missing parts supplied by reference TRBV11-2 and TRBJ2-5, is EAGVAQSPRYKIIEKRQSVAFWCNPISGHATLYWYQQILGQGPKLLIQFQNNGVVDDSQLPKDRFSAERLKGVDSTLKIQPAKLEDSAVYLCASSSWTRQETQYFGPGTRLLVL.

V is TRBV3-1 and J is TRBJ1-2; TCRdb calls TRBD1, which cannot be checked without DNA. CDR1 is LGHDT, CDR2 YNNKEL, per germline (reference sequence). The CDR3 sequence is 15 residues long. CDR3 protein: CASSPPLRTNYGYTF.

This chain connects TRBV29-1 to TRBJ2-1; TCRdb reports TRBD1, a call that lacks DNA to check it against. This CDR3 spans 14 amino acids. The germline V gene has CDR1 SQVTM and CDR2 ANQGSEA. This chain's CDR3 is CSVERGQGGNEQFF.

The chain links TRBV5-5 to TRBJ2-7. The CDR3 is 14 residues long. Germline V gives CDR1 SGHKS, CDR2 YYEKEE (reference sequence). CDR3 amino acids: CASSLAGGSYEQYF. The full variable domain, completed using reference TRBV5-5 and TRBJ2-7, is DAGVTQSPTHLIKTRGQQVTLRCSPISGHKSVSWYQQVLGQGPQFIFQYYEKEERGRGNFPDRFSARQFPNYSSELNVNALLLGDSALYLCASSLAGGSYEQYFGPGTRLTVT.

The V gene is TRBV9, the J gene TRBJ2-3; the TCRdb call, TRBD1, lacks DNA for checking. Germline CDR1 reads SGDLS; CDR2 reads YYNGEE. The CDR3 extends over 14 amino acids. CDR3: CASSETGSTDTQYF.

The V gene is TRBV29-1, the J gene TRBJ1-2. Germline CDR1 reads SQVTM; CDR2 reads ANQGSEA. The CDR3 runs to 12 residues. CDR3 amino acids: CSVADNNYGYTF. The whole variable domain, remainder taken from reference TRBV29-1 and TRBJ1-2, is SAVISQKPSRDICQRGTSLTIQCQVDSQVTMMFWYRQQPGQSLTLIATANQGSEATYESGFVIDKFPISRPNLTFSTLTVSNMSPEDSSIYLCSVADNNYGYTFGSGTRLTVV.

The chain carries TRBV2 and TRBJ2-7; with no DNA, the TCRdb D assignment of TRBD1 cannot be verified. This CDR3 region has 13 residues. Germline V gives CDR1 SNHLY, CDR2 FYNNEI. The CDR3 reads CASSRQSTYEQYF.

The rearrangement links TRBV5-5 to TRBJ1-1; the D call of TRBD1 rests on TCRdb alone, since no DNA is present to check it. Germline V gene data show CDR1 as SGHKS and CDR2 as YYEKEE (reference sequence). CDR3 length: 14 amino acids. CDR3: CASSAWTENTEAFF.

V usage is TRBV6-1 and J usage is TRBJ2-7; TCRdb indicates TRBD1, and absent DNA this call remains unverified. Germline V gives CDR1 MNHNS, CDR2 SASEGT. The CDR3 covers 14 residues. This CDR3 reads CASRETGEIHEQYF.